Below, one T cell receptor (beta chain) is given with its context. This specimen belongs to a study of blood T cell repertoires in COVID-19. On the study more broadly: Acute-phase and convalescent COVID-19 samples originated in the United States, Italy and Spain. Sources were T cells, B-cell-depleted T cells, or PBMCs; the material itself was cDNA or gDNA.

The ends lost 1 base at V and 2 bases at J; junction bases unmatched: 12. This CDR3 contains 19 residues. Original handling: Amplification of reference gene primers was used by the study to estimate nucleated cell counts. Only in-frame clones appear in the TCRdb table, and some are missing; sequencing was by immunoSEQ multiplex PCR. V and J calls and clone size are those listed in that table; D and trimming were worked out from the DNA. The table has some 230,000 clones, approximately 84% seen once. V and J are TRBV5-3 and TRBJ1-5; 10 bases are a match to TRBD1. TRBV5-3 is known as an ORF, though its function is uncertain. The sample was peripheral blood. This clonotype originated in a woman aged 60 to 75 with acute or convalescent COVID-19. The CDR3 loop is CARSLRTETGGLCNQPQHF. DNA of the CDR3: TGTGCCAGAAGCTTGCGGACCGAGACAGGGGGCTTATGCAATCAGCCCCAGCATTTT.